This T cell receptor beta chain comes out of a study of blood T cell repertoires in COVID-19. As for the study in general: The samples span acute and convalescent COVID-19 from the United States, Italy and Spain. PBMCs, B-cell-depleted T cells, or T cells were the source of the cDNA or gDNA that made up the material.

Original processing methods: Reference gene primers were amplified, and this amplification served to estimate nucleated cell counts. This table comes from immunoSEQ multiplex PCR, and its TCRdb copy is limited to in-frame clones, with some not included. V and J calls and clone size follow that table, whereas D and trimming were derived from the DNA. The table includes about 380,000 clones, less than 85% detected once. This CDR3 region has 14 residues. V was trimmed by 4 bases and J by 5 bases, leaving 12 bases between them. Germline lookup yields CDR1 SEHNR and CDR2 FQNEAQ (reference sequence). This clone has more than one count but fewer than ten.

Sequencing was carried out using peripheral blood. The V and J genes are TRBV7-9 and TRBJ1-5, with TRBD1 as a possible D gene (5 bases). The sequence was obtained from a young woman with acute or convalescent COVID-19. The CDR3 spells CASSSQRGDQPQHF. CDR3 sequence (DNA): TGTGCCAGCAGCTCGCAGCGGGGGGATCAGCCCCAGCATTTT.